This T cell receptor (beta chain) was retrieved from a study of blood T cells in healthy people across ages. Concerning this clonotype: Antigen unknown.

V lost 4 bases and J lost 5, with 12 bases in between. Germline V CDR1 and CDR2: ENHRY, SYGVKD. The CDR3 runs to 14 residues. It was with a sample-barcoded 5' primer and a J-beta primer mix that a second PCR of about 6 to 12 cycles was run. The template-switch adaptor was a 5' adaptor with 12 random nucleotides. It tagged each cDNA molecule. Each CDR3 protein is one row after TCRdb ran MiXCR on the 5' RACE reads. The table includes hundreds of thousands of distinct CDR3 sequences, approximately 50% detected once. Each donor was a healthy Caucasian individual from Russia, aged roughly 6 to 100. Regarding the study as a whole: The CMV status of each donor remained undetermined, and this could have confounded shifts in expanded clonotypes. Among T cells, TCR beta diversity per million cells dropped roughly linearly as age rose.

V and J are TRBV10-3 and TRBJ2-1; tentative D call: TRBD2 (5 bases). The receptor was derived from a man in his fifties or sixties in good health. Sample: blood. DNA of the CDR3: TGTGCCATCAGTGTCCCACCCGGGAACAATGAGCAGTTCTTC. It specifies CAISVPPGNNEQFF.